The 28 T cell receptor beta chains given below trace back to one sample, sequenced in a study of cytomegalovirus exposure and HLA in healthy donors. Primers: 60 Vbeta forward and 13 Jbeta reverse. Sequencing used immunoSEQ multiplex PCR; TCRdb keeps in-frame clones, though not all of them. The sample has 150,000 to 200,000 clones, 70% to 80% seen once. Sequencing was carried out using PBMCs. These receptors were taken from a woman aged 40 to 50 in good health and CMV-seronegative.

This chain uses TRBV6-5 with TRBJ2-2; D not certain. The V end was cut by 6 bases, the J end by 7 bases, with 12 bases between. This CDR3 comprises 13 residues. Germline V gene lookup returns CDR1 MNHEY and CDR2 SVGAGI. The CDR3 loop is CASRAVGIGELFF. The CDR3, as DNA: TGTGCCAGCAGGGCCGTGGGCATCGGGGAGCTGTTTTTT.

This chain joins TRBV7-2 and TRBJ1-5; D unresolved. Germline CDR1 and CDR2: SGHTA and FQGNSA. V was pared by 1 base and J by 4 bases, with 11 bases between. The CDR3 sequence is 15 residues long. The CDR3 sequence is CASSLEPQLNQPQHF. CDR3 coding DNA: TGTGCCAGCAGCTTAGAGCCACAGCTAAATCAGCCCCAGCATTTT.

CDR3 DNA sequence: TGTGCCAGTAGTTTTTTAGCATCGGACATTCAGTACTTC. Translating it yields CASSFLASDIQYF. The chain recombines TRBV19 with TRBJ2-4; D gene uncertain. V dropped 5 bases and J dropped 8 bases, with 13 bases sitting between them. The CDR3 contains 13 residues. Germline V lookup: CDR1 LNHDA, CDR2 SQIVND (reference sequence). Filled out from reference TRBV19 and TRBJ2-4, the complete variable domain reads DGGITQSPKYLFRKEGQNVTLSCEQNLNHDAMYWYRQDPGQGLRLIYYSQIVNDFQKGDIAEGYSVSREKKESFPLTVTSAQKNPTAFYLCASSFLASDIQYFGAGTRLSVL.

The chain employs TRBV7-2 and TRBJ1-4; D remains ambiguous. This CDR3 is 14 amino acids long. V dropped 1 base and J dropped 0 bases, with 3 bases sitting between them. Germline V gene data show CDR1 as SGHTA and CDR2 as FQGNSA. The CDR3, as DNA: TGTGCCAGCAGCTTAGACTCAACTAATGAAAAACTGTTTTTT. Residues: CASSLDSTNEKLFF.

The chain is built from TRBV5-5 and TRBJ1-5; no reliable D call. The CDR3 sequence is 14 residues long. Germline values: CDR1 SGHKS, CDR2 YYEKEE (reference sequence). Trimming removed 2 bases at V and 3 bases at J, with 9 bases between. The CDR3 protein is CASSFGEANQPQHF. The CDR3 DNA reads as TGTGCCAGCAGCTTCGGGGAGGCCAATCAGCCCCAGCATTTT. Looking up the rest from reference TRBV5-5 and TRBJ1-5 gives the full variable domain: DAGVTQSPTHLIKTRGQQVTLRCSPISGHKSVSWYQQVLGQGPQFIFQYYEKEERGRGNFPDRFSARQFPNYSSELNVNALLLGDSALYLCASSFGEANQPQHFGDGTRLSIL.

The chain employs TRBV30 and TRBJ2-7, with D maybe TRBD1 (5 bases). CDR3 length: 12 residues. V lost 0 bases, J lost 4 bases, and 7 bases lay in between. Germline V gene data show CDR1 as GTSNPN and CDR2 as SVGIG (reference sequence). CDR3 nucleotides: TGTGCCTGGAGTGTAGACAGTTACGAGCAGTACTTC. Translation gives CAWSVDSYEQYF.

The CDR3 loop is CASSPQTSGRMLFF. The CDR3, as DNA: TGTGCCAGCAGTCCCCAGACTAGCGGGAGAATGCTGTTCTTC. This chain joins TRBV28 and TRBJ2-1, with 12 bases identical to TRBD2. Germline V lookup: CDR1 MDHEN, CDR2 SYDVKM. V lost 5 bases to trimming and J lost 15 bases; unmatched junction nucleotides: 11. The CDR3 runs 14 residues. Variable domain in full (rest from reference TRBV28 and TRBJ2-1): DVKVTQSSRYLVKRTGEKVFLECVQDMDHENMFWYRQDPGLGLRLIYFSYDVKMKEKGDIPEGYSVSREKKERFSLILESASTNQTSMYLCASSPQTSGRMLFFGPGTRLTVL.

CDR3 nucleotide sequence: TGTGCCAGCAGCCAAGGGACTCAGTACAATGAGCAGTTCTTC. Encoded protein: CASSQGTQYNEQFF. The V gene is TRBV4-2, the J gene TRBJ2-1; weak D call: TRBD2 (5 bases). This CDR3 is built from 14 residues. Trimming left V 1 base short and J 4 bases short, with 8 bases between. CDR1 is LGHNA and CDR2 is YNFKEQ in the germline V gene.

The CDR3 sequence: CASSMEGEAFF. The CDR3 bases are TGTGCCAGTAGTATGGAGGGTGAAGCTTTCTTT. The chain has TRBV19 and TRBJ1-1; no clear D gene. CDR1 and CDR2 (germline): LNHDA, SQIVND (reference sequence). This CDR3 is built from 11 residues. The ends were cut back, 3 bases at V and 7 bases at J, with 6 bases in the middle.

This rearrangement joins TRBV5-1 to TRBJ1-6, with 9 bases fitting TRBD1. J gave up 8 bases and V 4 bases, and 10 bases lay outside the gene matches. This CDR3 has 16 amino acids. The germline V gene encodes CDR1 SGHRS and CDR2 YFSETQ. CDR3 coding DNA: TGCGCCAGCAGCACCCCAGACAGGGGGACTTATTCACCCCTCCACTTT. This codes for CASSTPDRGTYSPLHF.

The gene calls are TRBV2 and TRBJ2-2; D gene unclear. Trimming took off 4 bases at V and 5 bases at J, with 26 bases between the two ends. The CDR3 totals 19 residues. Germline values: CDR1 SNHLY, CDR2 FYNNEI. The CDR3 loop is CASSVAAPGLHGYTGELFF. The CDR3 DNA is TGTGCCAGCAGTGTTGCCGCCCCCGGGTTACACGGCTATACCGGGGAGCTGTTTTTT.

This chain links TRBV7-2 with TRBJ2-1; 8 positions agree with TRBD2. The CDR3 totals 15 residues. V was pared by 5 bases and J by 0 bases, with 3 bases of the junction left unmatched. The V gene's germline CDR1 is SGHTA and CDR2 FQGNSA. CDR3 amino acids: CASSLSGTSYNEQFF. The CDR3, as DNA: TGTGCCAGCAGCCTTAGCGGGACCTCCTACAATGAGCAGTTCTTC.

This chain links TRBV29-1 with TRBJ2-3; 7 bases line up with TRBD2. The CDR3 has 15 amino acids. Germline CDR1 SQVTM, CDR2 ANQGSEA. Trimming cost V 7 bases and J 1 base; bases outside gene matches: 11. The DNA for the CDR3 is TGCAGCGCCTGGAGGGCTAGCGGAGGCACAGATACGCAGTATTTT. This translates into CSAWRASGGTDTQYF.

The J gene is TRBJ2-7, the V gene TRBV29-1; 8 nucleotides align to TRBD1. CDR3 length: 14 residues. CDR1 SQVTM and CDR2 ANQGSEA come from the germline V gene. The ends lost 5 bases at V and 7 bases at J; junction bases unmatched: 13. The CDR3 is CSVLEWDRLREQYF. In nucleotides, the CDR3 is TGCAGCGTTCTTGAATGGGACAGGTTAAGAGAGCAGTACTTC.

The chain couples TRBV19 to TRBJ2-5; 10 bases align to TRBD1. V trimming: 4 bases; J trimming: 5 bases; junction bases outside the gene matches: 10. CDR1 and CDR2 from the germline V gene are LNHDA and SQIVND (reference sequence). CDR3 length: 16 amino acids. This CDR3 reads CASSTTGGGIAETQYF. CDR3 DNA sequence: TGTGCCAGTAGTACGACAGGGGGCGGGATCGCGGAGACCCAGTACTTC.

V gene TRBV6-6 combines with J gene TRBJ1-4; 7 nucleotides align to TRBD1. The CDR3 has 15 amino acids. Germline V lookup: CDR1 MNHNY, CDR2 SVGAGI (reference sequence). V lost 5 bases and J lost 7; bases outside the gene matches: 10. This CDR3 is CASSPNRGSGEKLFF. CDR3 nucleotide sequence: TGTGCCAGCAGTCCAAACAGGGGTTCGGGTGAAAAACTGTTTTTT.

The CDR3 DNA sequence: TGTGCCATTATGGCGGGGGTAGGGGAGACCCAGTACTTC. It encodes CAIMAGVGETQYF. The chain couples TRBV10-3 to TRBJ2-5, with TRBD2 matching over 7 bases. The V segment lost 9 bases and the J segment 5 bases; nucleotides outside the gene matches: 9. This CDR3 has 13 residues. Germline loops: CDR1 ENHRY, CDR2 SYGVKD.

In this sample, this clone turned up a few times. The CDR3 sequence is CASSLEQGVYEQYF. The CDR3 bases are TGTGCCAGCAGCTTAGAACAGGGAGTTTACGAGCAGTACTTC. J is TRBJ2-7 and V is TRBV7-2; perhaps TRBD1 as D (6 bases). CDR1 and CDR2 (germline): SGHTA, FQGNSA. The V end lost 1 base, the J end lost 4 bases, and 11 bases lay between the germline ends. CDR3 length: 14 residues.

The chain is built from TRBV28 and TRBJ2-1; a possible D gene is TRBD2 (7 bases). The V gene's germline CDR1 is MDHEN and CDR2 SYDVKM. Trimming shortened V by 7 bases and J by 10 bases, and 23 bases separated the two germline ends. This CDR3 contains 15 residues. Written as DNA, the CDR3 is TGTGCCAGCACCTCCGAGGGGGGGGAAGCGGAAGAGCAGTTCTTC. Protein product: CASTSEGGEAEEQFF.

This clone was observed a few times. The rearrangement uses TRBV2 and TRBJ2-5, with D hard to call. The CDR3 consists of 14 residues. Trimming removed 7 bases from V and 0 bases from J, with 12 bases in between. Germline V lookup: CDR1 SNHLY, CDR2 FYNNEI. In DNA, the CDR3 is TGTGCCAGCAACCTCCTTAGCAACCAAGAGACCCAGTACTTC. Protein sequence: CASNLLSNQETQYF. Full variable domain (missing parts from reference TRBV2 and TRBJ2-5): EPEVTQTPSHQVTQMGQEVILRCVPISNHLYFYWYRQILGQKVEFLVSFYNNEISEKSEIFDDQFSVERPDGSNFTLKIRSTKLEDSAMYFCASNLLSNQETQYFGPGTRLLVL.

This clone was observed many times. The CDR3 sequence is CAISESERDQPQHF. CDR3 nucleotides: TGTGCCATCAGTGAGTCGGAGAGAGATCAGCCCCAGCATTTT. The V and J genes are TRBV10-3 and TRBJ1-5; no definite D call. This CDR3 spans 14 amino acids. Looked up from germline, CDR1 is ENHRY and CDR2 is SYGVKD. V shed 0 bases and J shed 5 bases, with 8 bases lying between them.

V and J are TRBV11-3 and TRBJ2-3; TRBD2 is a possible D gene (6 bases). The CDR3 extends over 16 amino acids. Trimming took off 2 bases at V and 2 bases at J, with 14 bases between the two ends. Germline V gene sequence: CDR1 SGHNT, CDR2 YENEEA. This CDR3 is CASSLSRGGNTDTQYF. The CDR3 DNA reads TGTGCCAGCAGCTTATCGCGTGGGGGGAACACAGATACGCAGTATTTT.

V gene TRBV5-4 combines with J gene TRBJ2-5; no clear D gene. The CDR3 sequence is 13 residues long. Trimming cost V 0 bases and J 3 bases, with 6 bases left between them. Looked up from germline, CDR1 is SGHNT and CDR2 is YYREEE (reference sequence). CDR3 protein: CASSLGSKETQYF. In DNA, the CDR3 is TGTGCCAGCAGCTTGGGGAGTAAAGAGACCCAGTACTTC.

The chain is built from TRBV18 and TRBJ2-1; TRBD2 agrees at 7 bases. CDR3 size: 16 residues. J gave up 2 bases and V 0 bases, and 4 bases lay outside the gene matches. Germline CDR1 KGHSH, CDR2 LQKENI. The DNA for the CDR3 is TGTGCCAGCTCACCACCGGCAGGGAGGGCCTACAATGAGCAGTTCTTC. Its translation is CASSPPAGRAYNEQFF.

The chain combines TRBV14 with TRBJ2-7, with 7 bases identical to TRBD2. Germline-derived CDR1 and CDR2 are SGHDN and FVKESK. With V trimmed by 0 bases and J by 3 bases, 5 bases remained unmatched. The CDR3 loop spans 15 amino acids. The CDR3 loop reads CASSQDYGGSYEQYF. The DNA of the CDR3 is TGTGCCAGCAGCCAAGATTATGGCGGGAGCTACGAGCAGTACTTC.

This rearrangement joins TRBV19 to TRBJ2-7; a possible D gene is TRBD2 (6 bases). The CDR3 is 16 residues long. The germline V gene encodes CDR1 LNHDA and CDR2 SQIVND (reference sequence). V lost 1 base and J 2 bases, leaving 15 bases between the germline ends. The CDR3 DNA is TGTGCCAGTAGTATAGCTGGTTTGGGAGGTACCTACGAGCAGTACTTC. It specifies CASSIAGLGGTYEQYF.

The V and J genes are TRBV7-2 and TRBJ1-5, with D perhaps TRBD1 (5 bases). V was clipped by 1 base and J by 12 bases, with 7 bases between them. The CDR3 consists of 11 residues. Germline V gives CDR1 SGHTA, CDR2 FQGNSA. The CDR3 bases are TGTGCCAGCAGCTTAGGGGGCCACCAGCATTTT. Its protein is CASSLGGHQHF.

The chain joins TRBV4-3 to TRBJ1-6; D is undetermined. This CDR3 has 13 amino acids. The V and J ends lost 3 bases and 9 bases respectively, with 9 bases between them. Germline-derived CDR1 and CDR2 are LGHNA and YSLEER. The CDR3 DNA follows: TGCGCCAGCAGCCAGGAGCCCCTTTCACCCCTCCACTTT. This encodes CASSQEPLSPLHF.